This TCR beta chain was profiled in a study of response to subunit inactivated influenza vaccine. About this clonotype: Its antigen is as yet unknown.

This CDR3 is 15 amino acids long. CDR1 and CDR2 (germline): SGHTA, FQGNSA. V lost 2 bases and J 4 bases, leaving 12 bases between the germline ends. Each CDR3 protein is one row after TCRdb ran MiXCR on the RT-PCR reads. Here the sample spans about 650,000 distinct CDR3 sequences, 13% to 15% being singletons. Overall study findings and caveats: That few new T cells are recruited by each seasonal influenza vaccination was the authors' suggestion.

This TCR was sampled from a man aged 45-65 years who received an inactivated influenza vaccine. The chain employs TRBV7-2 and TRBJ1-5, with D uncertain. The sequenced sample was PBMCs from blood, obtained roughly 15 days before vaccination. CDR3 sequence reads: CASSLLAGTNQPQHF. Written as DNA, the CDR3 is TGTGCCAGCAGCTTATTGGCAGGAACAAATCAGCCCCAGCATTTT.